This entry lists 31 T cell receptor beta chains sequenced from one sample in a study of T-cell reconstitution after alpha-beta-depleted transplantation in children (dated by TCRdb to 2016 to 2017). The treatment or condition tag for this specimen amounts to: allogeneic hematopoietic cell transplantation with graft depleted of TCRalphabeta T cells and CD19 B cells. Library method: PCR. Sequenced using an Illumina HiSeq 2500. Molecular barcoding was employed in the preparation of TCR libraries, with unique molecular identifiers being used to normalize TCRbeta repertoire quantification. TCRdb reprocessing: public reads trimmed at Q25 with fastp, clones called with MiXCR, in-frame beta chains kept. Rows merge per CDR3 protein into single entries with the most common DNA and genes. This sample lists around 800,000 distinct CDR3 sequences; around 15% were detected once. In total, the top ten clones hold roughly 5% of the sample.

The sequencing used PBMCs, mostly from graft donor cells, collected 360 days after TCRalphabeta/CD19-depleted stem cell transplant. Receptors originate from a male patient between 5 and 17 years old who had a stem cell transplant for acute lymphoblastic leukemia, so the T cells may come from the graft donor.

This clonotype was counted between two and nine times. V gene TRBV20-1 combines with J gene TRBJ2-5, with 9 bases fitting TRBD2. CDR1 is DFQATT and CDR2 is SNEGSKA in the germline V gene (reference sequence). The CDR3 extends over 19 amino acids. Trimming took 1 base from V and 4 from J; bases not matched to a gene: 19. The CDR3, as DNA: TGCAGTGCTAGAGGTCTCGGGTTTTTAGCGGGAGCGATCGGAGAGACCCAGTACTTC. Residues: CSARGLGFLAGAIGETQYF.

In this sample, this clonotype turned up a few times. The J gene is TRBJ2-1, the V gene TRBV4-2; 15 bases line up with TRBD2. V shed 4 bases, J shed 1 base, and the junction held 5 bases outside the gene matches. CDR3 length equals 18 residues. Per germline, CDR1 LGHNA and CDR2 YNFKEQ. CDR3 residues: CASSLGLAGGISYNEQFF. DNA of the CDR3: TGTGCCAGCAGCCTGGGACTAGCGGGAGGAATTTCCTACAATGAGCAGTTCTTC.

This clonotype was seen more than once but under ten times. The chain is built from TRBV2 and TRBJ2-1; 7 bases match TRBD2. The germline V gene has CDR1 SNHLY and CDR2 FYNNEI. The CDR3 is made up of 16 amino acids. With V trimmed by 8 bases and J by 2 bases, 12 bases remained unmatched. CDR3: CASGRSAGGTYNEQFF. CDR3 in DNA: TGTGCCAGCGGGAGGAGCGCCGGGGGGACCTACAATGAGCAGTTCTTC.

The sample holds a few counts of this clonotype. The chain is built from TRBV7-6 and TRBJ2-5, with TRBD1 matching over 7 bases. The CDR3 loop spans 15 amino acids. Trimming at V came to 2 bases and at J to 4 bases, leaving 7 bases not matched to a gene. Looked up from germline, CDR1 is SGHVS and CDR2 is FNYEAQ. The CDR3 is CASSLTHGTVETQYF. For the CDR3, the DNA is TGTGCCAGCAGCTTAACACACGGGACAGTAGAGACCCAGTACTTC.

The chain combines TRBV5-1 with TRBJ1-1; D gene unclear. CDR3 size: 14 residues. V gave up 0 bases and J gave up 2 bases, with 8 bases separating them. Germline loops: CDR1 SGHRS, CDR2 YFSETQ. The CDR3 loop is CASSLDRYNTEAFF. The CDR3 nucleotides read TGCGCCAGCAGCTTGGACAGATACAACACTGAAGCTTTCTTT. The variable domain in full, with the rest retrieved from reference TRBV5-1 and TRBJ1-1, is KAGVTQTPRYLIKTRGQQVTLSCSPISGHRSVSWYQQTPGQGLQFLFEYFSETQRNKGNFPGRFSGRQFSNSRSEMNVSTLELGDSALYLCASSLDRYNTEAFFGQGTRLTVV.

The sample holds a few counts of this clonotype. The chain recombines TRBV18 with TRBJ2-5, with D perhaps matching TRBD2 (6 bases). The CDR3 spans 14 residues. The V end was cut by 6 bases, the J end by 5 bases, with 16 bases between. Germline lookup yields CDR1 KGHSH and CDR2 LQKENI. CDR3 in amino acids: CASSKEFRGETQYF. CDR3 in DNA: TGTGCCAGCTCCAAGGAATTCCGGGGGGAGACCCAGTACTTC.

This clonotype was counted many times. The chain combines TRBV20-1 with TRBJ2-5; D tentatively fits TRBD1 or TRBD2 (5 bases each). The CDR3 spans 15 residues. CDR1 and CDR2 from the germline V gene are DFQATT and SNEGSKA (reference sequence). Trimming took 2 bases from V and 0 from J, leaving 13 bases between them. The CDR3 nucleotides are TGCAGTGCTAGAAAGGGAGAGGGGCACCAAGAGACCCAGTACTTC. It specifies CSARKGEGHQETQYF.

The gene calls are TRBV29-1 and TRBJ2-1; D unresolved. This CDR3 spans 10 amino acids. V was pared by 0 bases and J by 10 bases, with 4 bases between. CDR1 and CDR2 (germline): SQVTM, ANQGSEA. The CDR3 region has the DNA TGCAGCGTTGAAGATCAGGAGCAGTTCTTC. It is translated as CSVEDQEQFF.

This clonotype was seen a few times. The chain is built from TRBV7-2 and TRBJ1-5, with TRBD1 matching over 11 bases. The germline V gene has CDR1 SGHTA and CDR2 FQGNSA. Losses at the gene ends were 6 bases for V and 15 bases for J; bases not matched to a gene: 10. CDR3 size: 13 residues. CDR3 region: CASSYYRDRGLHF. The CDR3 nucleotides are TGTGCCAGCAGTTATTACCGGGACAGGGGGTTGCATTTT.

V gene TRBV25-1 combines with J gene TRBJ2-7; 7 bases match TRBD2. Germline-derived CDR1 and CDR2 are MGHDK and SYGVNS. V shed 6 bases, J shed 1 base, and the junction held 9 bases outside the gene matches. The CDR3 consists of 15 residues. The CDR3 bases are TGTGCCAGCAGCCTTTCGAGCGGGGAGTCCTACGAGCAGTACTTC. Its translation is CASSLSSGESYEQYF.

This clonotype was detected many times. This chain connects TRBV27 to TRBJ1-4; tentative D call: TRBD1 (6 bases). This CDR3 comprises 14 residues. CDR1 MNHEY and CDR2 SMNVEV come from the germline V gene (reference sequence). V was shortened by 5 bases and J by 6 bases, with 13 bases between the two germline ends. CDR3 nucleotides: TGTGCCAGCAGTCGAGGGGGGGCCCATGAAAAACTGTTTTTT. Translated: CASSRGGAHEKLFF.

Ten or more counts support this clonotype. The chain is built from TRBV5-1 and TRBJ2-3; D is ambiguous. The CDR3 has 14 amino acids. Trimming stripped 3 bases from V and 0 bases from J, with 8 bases between. Germline V gene sequence: CDR1 SGHRS, CDR2 YFSETQ. CDR3 sequence reads: CASSYGTSTDTQYF. The CDR3, as DNA: TGCGCCAGCAGCTACGGTACTAGCACAGATACGCAGTATTTT.

Ten or more counts support this clonotype. This sequence joins TRBV5-1 and TRBJ2-7; 12 bases agree with TRBD2. Germline V gives CDR1 SGHRS, CDR2 YFSETQ. J gave up 0 bases and V 7 bases, and 14 bases lay outside the gene matches. CDR3 size: 18 residues. In nucleotides, the CDR3 is TGCGCCAGCGGATACGCGACTAGCGGGAGAGGGAGCTCCTACGAGCAGTACTTC. Its protein is CASGYATSGRGSSYEQYF.

V usage is TRBV7-3 and J usage is TRBJ2-7, with a possible D match to TRBD2 (6 bases). Germline V CDR1 and CDR2: SGHTA, FQGTGA. The V end lost 5 bases, the J end lost 0 bases, and 17 bases lay between the germline ends. CDR3 length: 16 amino acids. CDR3: CASSLSVGLLSYEQYF. CDR3 bases: TGTGCCAGCAGCCTGTCTGTCGGACTACTCTCCTACGAGCAGTACTTC.

This clonotype was detected a few times. V and J are TRBV30 and TRBJ1-2, with D possibly TRBD1 on 6 matching bases. Germline-derived CDR1 and CDR2 are GTSNPN and SVGIG (reference sequence). There are 14 residues in the CDR3. V dropped 3 bases and J dropped 3 bases, with 14 bases sitting between them. The chain's CDR3 is CAWRDPGAHYGYTF. CDR3 sequence (DNA): TGTGCCTGGAGAGATCCAGGGGCCCACTATGGCTACACCTTC. The full variable domain, with the rest looked up from reference TRBV30 and TRBJ1-2, is SQTIHQWPATLVQPVGSPLSLECTVEGTSNPNLYWYRQAAGRGLQLLFYSVGIGQISSEVPQNLSASRPQDRQFILSSKKLLLSDSGFYLCAWRDPGAHYGYTFGSGTRLTVV.

The chain carries TRBV7-9 and TRBJ2-1, with 11 bases aligning to TRBD2. The CDR3 has 16 amino acids. Germline CDR1 reads SEHNR; CDR2 reads FQNEAQ (reference sequence). Trimming cost V 7 bases and J 3 bases; bases outside gene matches: 8. The CDR3 here is CASTLEGTSGYNEQFF. CDR3 sequence (DNA): TGTGCCAGCACCCTAGAGGGGACTAGCGGCTACAATGAGCAGTTCTTC.

This clonotype was seen only a few times. The chain uses TRBV11-2 and TRBJ1-2; D unresolved. V was clipped by 0 bases and J by 5 bases, with 19 bases between them. The germline V gene has CDR1 SGHAT and CDR2 FQNNGV. This CDR3 is built from 17 residues. The CDR3 protein is CASSLDRQTYSWYGYTF. The CDR3 DNA reads TGTGCCAGCAGCTTAGATCGGCAGACCTATAGTTGGTATGGCTACACCTTC. Complete variable domain (other parts from reference TRBV11-2 and TRBJ1-2): EAGVAQSPRYKIIEKRQSVAFWCNPISGHATLYWYQQILGQGPKLLIQFQNNGVVDDSQLPKDRFSAERLKGVDSTLKIQPAKLEDSAVYLCASSLDRQTYSWYGYTFGSGTRLTVV.

This clonotype was seen repeatedly, ten times or more. The V and J genes are TRBV12-3 or TRBV12-4 and TRBJ2-5; TRBD2 matches at 7 bases. Unmatched junction bases numbered 6, after V lost 4 bases and J lost 7 bases. The CDR3 is made up of 13 amino acids. The CDR3 sequence: CASSYGTKGTQYF. The CDR3 coding sequence is TGTGCCAGCAGTTACGGGACTAAGGGGACCCAGTACTTC.

The chain uses TRBV20-1 and TRBJ2-5; D not resolved. With 3 bases removed from V and 2 bases from J, the gap between germline ends came to 13 bases. The CDR3 runs 14 residues. CDR1 and CDR2 (germline): DFQATT, SNEGSKA (reference sequence). CDR3 sequence reads: CSARMGALQETQYF. The CDR3 nucleotides read TGCAGTGCTAGGATGGGCGCGCTACAAGAGACCCAGTACTTC.

This clonotype has only a few counts. One end of the junction varies from germline; a read error may be responsible. The CDR3 bases are TGCTGTGCTAGTCGGCTAGCGGGGAACACCGGGGAGCTGTTTTTT. It codes for CCASRLAGNTGELFF. The rearrangement uses TRBV20-1 and TRBJ2-2, with 8 positions matching TRBD2. This CDR3 region has 15 residues. Germline CDR1 and CDR2: DFQATT and SNEGSKA (reference sequence).

V and J are TRBV12-3 or TRBV12-4 and TRBJ2-1; D possibly corresponds to TRBD2 (5 bases). CDR3 length: 14 residues. V dropped 2 bases and J dropped 3 bases, with 8 bases sitting between them. CDR3: CASSLNGIYNEQFF. The CDR3 nucleotides are TGTGCCAGCAGTTTAAACGGGATCTACAATGAGCAGTTCTTC.

In the case of this clonotype: This CDR3 is missing its conserved last phenylalanine or tryptophan, likely due to a read error. V usage is TRBV13 and J usage is TRBJ2-1; 7 bases are shared with TRBD1. The V gene end was trimmed by 2 bases and the J gene end by 6 bases; junction bases not matched to a gene: 10. The CDR3 consists of 16 residues. Germline-derived CDR1 and CDR2 are PRHDT and FYEKMQ (reference sequence). DNA for the CDR3: TGTGCCAGCAGCTTAAAGGTTTGGGGACAGCTCAATGAGCAGTTCTGC. Translation: CASSLKVWGQLNEQFC.

Note on this clonotype: Being one base from a much bigger clone, this may be a read error. The V call is TRBV10-2, the J call TRBJ2-3; the D is unclear. There are 13 residues in the CDR3. Germline CDR1 WSHSY, CDR2 SAAADI. In DNA, the CDR3 is TGCGCCAGCAGTGAAAGTGGCGCAGATACGCTGTATTTT. Amino acids: CASSESGADTLYF.

This clonotype was counted between two and nine times. The rearrangement uses TRBV11-3 and TRBJ2-6, with unresolved D. This CDR3 is 15 amino acids long. Trimming pared 5 bases from V and 0 bases from J, leaving 8 bases between. CDR1 and CDR2 (germline): SGHNT, YENEEA. CDR3 protein: CASSRQFSGANVLTF. For the CDR3, the DNA is TGTGCCAGCAGCCGTCAGTTCTCTGGGGCCAACGTCCTGACTTTC.

This clonotype was counted only a few times. The rearrangement joins TRBV12-3 or TRBV12-4 to TRBJ2-1; no clear D gene. The V and J ends lost 0 bases and 5 bases respectively, with 8 bases between them. The CDR3 covers 14 residues. The CDR3 DNA reads TGTGCCAGCAGTTTAGCAAGTCGGAACAATGAGCAGTTCTTC. Protein sequence: CASSLASRNNEQFF.

This clonotype was detected ten times or more. The chain employs TRBV15 and TRBJ1-1; tentatively, D is TRBD1 (5 bases). Trimming took 4 bases from V and 1 from J, leaving 19 bases between them. In germline, CDR1 is LNHNV, CDR2 YYDKDF (reference sequence). CDR3 length: 17 residues. CDR3 sequence (DNA): TGTGCCACCAGCAAGCTAGCGGGGGTAAAGGGGAACACTGAAGCTTTCTTT. Its protein product is CATSKLAGVKGNTEAFF. The full variable domain, its missing parts supplied by reference TRBV15 and TRBJ1-1, is DAMVIQNPRYQVTQFGKPVTLSCSQTLNHNVMYWYQQKSSQAPKLLFHYYDKDFNNEADTPDNFQSRRPNTSFCFLDIRSPGLGDTAMYLCATSKLAGVKGNTEAFFGQGTRLTVV.

This rearrangement joins TRBV29-1 to TRBJ2-7; 10 nucleotides line up with TRBD1. The CDR3 consists of 15 residues. Trimming removed 0 bases from V and 3 bases from J; junction bases left unmatched: 5. CDR1 and CDR2 from the germline V gene are SQVTM and ANQGSEA. The CDR3 reads CSVEDWTGGVYEQYF. CDR3 coding DNA: TGCAGCGTTGAAGATTGGACAGGGGGGGTCTACGAGCAGTACTTC.

This rearrangement joins TRBV7-8 to TRBJ1-2, with D possibly TRBD1 on 5 matching bases. The V end was cut by 0 bases, the J end by 8 bases, with 10 bases between. The germline gives CDR1 SGHVS, CDR2 FQNEAQ. The CDR3 is 13 residues long. The CDR3 protein is CASSLAWGKGYTF. DNA for the CDR3: TGTGCCAGCAGCTTAGCGTGGGGGAAGGGCTACACCTTC.

This chain joins TRBV5-1 and TRBJ2-1; 12 nucleotides line up with TRBD2. The CDR3 contains 18 residues. CDR1 SGHRS and CDR2 YFSETQ come from the germline V gene. The trim removed 6 bases at V and 4 bases at J, leaving 14 bases unmatched. In DNA form, the CDR3 reads TGCGCCAGCAACCCTAAGAAAACAGGGACTAGCGGGTACAATGAGCAGTTCTTC. Amino acid sequence: CASNPKKTGTSGYNEQFF.

The V and J genes are TRBV7-6 and TRBJ2-2, with TRBD1 matching 10 bases. V lost 4 bases and J lost 5; bases outside the gene matches: 10. Looked up from germline, CDR1 is SGHVS and CDR2 is FNYEAQ. The CDR3 runs 17 residues. This CDR3 reads CASSSPDRGRRTGELFF. CDR3 in DNA: TGTGCCAGCAGCTCCCCTGACAGGGGGCGCAGGACCGGGGAGCTGTTTTTT.

The rearrangement joins TRBV4-2 to TRBJ2-2; 12 bases match TRBD2. The CDR3 spans 19 residues. In germline, CDR1 is LGHNA, CDR2 YNFKEQ. V trimming: 0 bases; J trimming: 7 bases; junction bases outside the gene matches: 12. The CDR3 is CASSQDLASGRAGDGELFF. CDR3 sequence (DNA): TGTGCCAGCAGCCAAGATCTCGCTAGCGGGAGGGCCGGGGACGGGGAGCTGTTTTTT.